These T cell receptor beta chains were read from a single sample in a study of blood T cell repertoires in COVID-19. Sequenced by immunoSEQ multiplex PCR; TCRdb stores in-frame clones only, minus some. The sample shows approximately 170,000 clones, approximately 87% of them seen only once. Sequencing was carried out using PBMCs or T cells enriched from blood (not recorded which). All receptors come from a woman aged 45-65 years who had recovered from COVID-19. Each CDR3 is given with its conserved first and last residue. D genes are given only for firm matches. Not every row has a clone size; where given, it reads once, few, many or a size class.

>TRBV28|-|TRBJ2-2|few
CASSFGRLNTGELFF
TGTGCCAGCAGTTTTGGGAGATTGAACACCGGGGAGCTGTTTTTT
>TRBV7-2|-|TRBJ1-5|once
CASSLVGGNQPQHF
TGTGCCAGCAGCTTAGTAGGGGGCAATCAGCCCCAGCATTTT
>TRBV30|-|TRBJ1-5|once
CAWSKQTGNNQPQHF
TGTGCCTGGAGTAAACAAACAGGGAACAATCAGCCCCAGCATTTT
>TRBV5-1|-|TRBJ1-2|-
CASSPEQEGYTF
TGCGCCAGCAGCCCGGAACAGGAGGGCTACACCTTC
>TRBV7-2|-|TRBJ2-4|-
CASSPAPFGAKNIQYF
TGTGCCAGCAGCCCGGCACCCTTCGGGGCCAAAAACATTCAGTACTTC
>TRBV7-2|-|TRBJ2-3|-
CASSPAPSGDTQYF
TGTGCCAGCAGCCCTGCCCCTAGTGGCGATACGCAGTATTTT
>TRBV29-1|-|TRBJ2-3|-
CSVPADTQYF
TGCAGCGTCCCCGCAGATACGCAGTATTTT
>TRBV19|TRBD1|TRBJ1-1|once
CASSLTAGGGTEAFF
TGTGCCAGTAGTCTGACCGCAGGGGGCGGCACTGAAGCTTTCTTT
>TRBV12-3/TRBV12-4|-|TRBJ1-2|-
CASTQLEYGYTF
TGTGCCAGCACTCAACTGGAGTATGGCTACACCTTC
>TRBV4-1|-|TRBJ1-6|-
CASSQETGLNSPLHF
TGCGCCAGCAGCCAAGAGACAGGCCTTAATTCACCCCTCCACTTT
>TRBV18|TRBD2|TRBJ2-1|-
CASSKGLAGYNEQFF
TGTGCCAGCTCGAAGGGACTAGCGGGGTACAATGAGCAGTTCTTC
>TRBV7-9|-|TRBJ1-4|-
CASSSPRGGRGEKLFF
TGTGCCAGCAGCTCCCCCCGGGGGGGGCGCGGAGAAAAACTGTTTTTT
>TRBV10-2|-|TRBJ2-1|-
CARRQFAYNEQFF
TGCGCCAGGCGGCAGTTCGCCTACAATGAGCAGTTCTTC
>TRBV6-5|-|TRBJ1-1|-
CASSQGRDTEAFF
TGTGCCAGCTCTCAGGGGCGCGACACTGAAGCTTTCTTT
>TRBV27|-|TRBJ2-2|-
CASSSSLLGELFF
TGTGCCAGCAGTTCTTCTCTTCTGGGGGAGCTGTTTTTT
>TRBV7-7|-|TRBJ1-1|-
CASSFPQKIDTEAFF
TGTGCTAGCAGCTTTCCCCAGAAAATTGACACTGAAGCTTTCTTT
>TRBV7-2|-|TRBJ1-4|-
CASSYTGFNEKLFF
TGTGCCAGCAGCTATACCGGGTTCAATGAAAAACTGTTTTTT
>TRBV9|TRBD2|TRBJ2-3|-
CASSVGWGGDTQYF
TGTGCCAGCAGCGTAGGCTGGGGAGGGGATACGCAGTATTTT
>TRBV19|-|TRBJ1-1|-
CASSPTPRLGGNTEAFF
TGTGCCAGTAGTCCTACCCCTCGGTTGGGAGGGAACACTGAAGCTTTCTTT
>TRBV7-9|-|TRBJ1-1|-
CASRFQGNTEAFF
TGTGCCAGTCGCTTTCAGGGGAACACTGAAGCTTTCTTT
>TRBV29-1|-|TRBJ1-2|-
CSADTGPQYGYTF
TGCAGCGCCGATACAGGACCGCAATATGGCTACACCTTC
>TRBV2|-|TRBJ2-6|-
CASSPIGAGASGANVLTF
TGTGCCAGCAGTCCGATCGGGGCAGGGGCTTCTGGGGCCAACGTCCTGACTTTC
>TRBV5-4|-|TRBJ2-3|-
CAIAKNRVPDTQYF
TGTGCCATCGCCAAGAACAGGGTCCCCGATACGCAGTATTTT
>TRBV29-1|TRBD1|TRBJ2-3|-
CSVGVRGLTDTQYF
TGCAGCGTTGGTGTCAGGGGGCTTACAGATACGCAGTATTTT
>TRBV7-2|TRBD2|TRBJ2-1|-
CASSSGTSAATGGGEQFF
TGTGCCAGCAGCTCAGGGACTAGCGCCGCCACAGGAGGGGGTGAGCAGTTCTTC
>TRBV12-3/TRBV12-4|-|TRBJ1-4|-
CASRDRDKEKLFF
TGTGCCAGCAGGGACCGGGATAAGGAAAAACTGTTTTTT
>TRBV7-2|TRBD2|TRBJ2-1|-
CASSLWTSGDTYNEQFF
TGTGCCAGCAGCTTGTGGACTAGCGGAGACACCTACAATGAGCAGTTCTTC
>TRBV30|TRBD2|TRBJ2-2|-
CACRTSGVTTGELFF
TGTGCCTGCCGGACTAGCGGGGTGACCACCGGGGAGCTGTTTTTT
>TRBV10-1|-|TRBJ2-1|few
CASSAHSSDEQFF
TGCGCCAGCAGTGCTCACTCTTCGGATGAGCAGTTCTTC
>TRBV30|-|TRBJ1-2|-
CAWTREVYGYTF
TGTGCCTGGACTCGGGAGGTGTATGGCTACACCTTC
>TRBV5-5|-|TRBJ1-5|-
CASSVYDSYQPQHF
TGTGCCAGCAGCGTATATGACAGCTATCAGCCCCAGCATTTT
>TRBV7-9|-|TRBJ1-2|-
CASSLVVEQGVHGYTF
TGTGCCAGCAGCTTAGTGGTGGAACAGGGCGTTCATGGCTACACCTTC
>TRBV5-1|-|TRBJ2-1|-
CASRGAFLRTEPGTFNNEQFF
TGCGCCAGCAGAGGAGCCTTTCTGAGGACAGAACCGGGGACATTTAACAATGAGCAGTTCTTC
>TRBV4-3|-|TRBJ1-6|-
CASRLQADNSPLHF
TGCGCCAGCAGATTGCAGGCAGATAATTCACCCCTCCACTTT
>TRBV6-1|TRBD1|TRBJ2-2|-
CASSEGTGGTGELFF
TGTGCCAGCAGTGAAGGGACAGGGGGCACCGGGGAGCTGTTTTTT
>TRBV7-8|-|TRBJ2-1|-
CASSLSLGDEQFF
TGTGCCAGCAGCTTAAGTCTGGGCGATGAGCAGTTCTTC
>TRBV7-6|TRBD1|TRBJ1-1|-
CASSLLIDRGDTEAFF
TGTGCCAGCAGCTTACTCATTGACAGGGGGGACACTGAAGCTTTCTTT
>TRBV20-1|-|TRBJ1-2|-
CSASQGGGYTF
TGCAGTGCTAGCCAGGGTGGTGGCTACACCTTC
>TRBV28|-|TRBJ1-1|-
CASSLSRVEAFF
TGTGCCAGCAGTTTATCGAGGGTTGAAGCTTTCTTT
>TRBV7-9|TRBD1|TRBJ2-1|-
CASSFRTGLGTGEQFF
TGTGCCAGCAGCTTTCGGACAGGATTGGGGACAGGTGAGCAGTTCTTC
>TRBV14|TRBD1|TRBJ1-1|-
CASSQVAGGSPEAFF
TGTGCCAGCAGCCAAGTAGCAGGGGGTTCCCCTGAAGCTTTCTTT
>TRBV4-2|TRBD1|TRBJ1-5|-
CASSQDRTGHQPQHF
TGTGCCAGCAGCCAAGATAGGACAGGGCATCAGCCCCAGCATTTT
>TRBV10-2|TRBD1|TRBJ1-2|-
CASSASDRAGYTF
TGCGCCAGCAGCGCCAGCGACAGGGCTGGCTACACCTTC
>TRBV5-1|-|TRBJ1-1|-
CASSQGGEWDTEAFF
TGCGCCAGCAGCCAAGGGGGGGAATGGGACACTGAAGCTTTCTTT
>TRBV30|-|TRBJ1-4|-
CAWQTAATNEKLFF
TGTGCCTGGCAGACAGCCGCAACTAATGAAAAACTGTTTTTT
>TRBV3-1/TRBV3-2|-|TRBJ1-3|-
CASSQATGNTIYF
TGTGCCAGCAGCCAAGCTACGGGAAACACCATATATTTT
>TRBV28|-|TRBJ1-1|-
CASSPGEAVTEAFF
TGTGCCAGCAGTCCCGGGGAAGCGGTCACTGAAGCTTTCTTT
>TRBV30|TRBD1|TRBJ2-3|-
CAWSQGTGPSDTQYF
TGTGCCTGGAGTCAAGGGACAGGGCCCTCAGATACGCAGTATTTT
>TRBV25-1|-|TRBJ1-1|-
CASSEFPGPGAFF
TGTGCCAGCAGTGAATTCCCAGGCCCAGGGGCTTTCTTT
>TRBV14|-|TRBJ2-1|-
CASSQFGYEQFF
TGTGCCAGCAGCCAATTCGGGTATGAGCAGTTCTTC
>TRBV30|-|TRBJ1-5|-
CAWSVNYGLDQPQHF
TGTGCCTGGAGTGTGAACTATGGCTTGGATCAGCCCCAGCATTTT
>TRBV3-1/TRBV3-2|TRBD2|TRBJ2-1|-
CASSHYPASGNNEQFF
TGTGCCAGCAGCCACTACCCGGCTAGCGGCAACAATGAGCAGTTCTTC
>TRBV19|TRBD1|TRBJ1-1|-
CASSIDRTGRVGAFF
TGTGCCAGTAGTATAGATCGGACAGGGAGAGTTGGAGCTTTCTTT